A single T cell receptor (beta chain) is shown here with its context. Only in-frame clones appear in the TCRdb table, and some are missing; sequencing was by immunoSEQ multiplex PCR. The table shows 200,000 to 300,000 clones, with roughly four fifths occurring only once. Participants were placed into cohorts based on the clinical history they reported. Each exposed participant met a COVID-19 case in the 2 weeks preceding study entry. This record belongs to a study of blood T cell repertoires in COVID-19. The V gene's germline CDR1 is KGHSH and CDR2 LQKENI. Trimming left V 3 bases short and J 5 bases short, with 16 bases between. The CDR3 extends over 15 amino acids.

The chain couples TRBV18 to TRBJ2-5, with D tentatively TRBD2 (6 bases). The clonotype originates from a woman aged 40-49 years who had been exposed to COVID-19. The source material was PBMCs or T cells enriched from blood (not recorded which). CDR3 DNA sequence: TGTGCCAGCTCACCGGGTACGGGAGAGGGGGAGACCCAGTACTTC. This codes for CASSPGTGEGETQYF.